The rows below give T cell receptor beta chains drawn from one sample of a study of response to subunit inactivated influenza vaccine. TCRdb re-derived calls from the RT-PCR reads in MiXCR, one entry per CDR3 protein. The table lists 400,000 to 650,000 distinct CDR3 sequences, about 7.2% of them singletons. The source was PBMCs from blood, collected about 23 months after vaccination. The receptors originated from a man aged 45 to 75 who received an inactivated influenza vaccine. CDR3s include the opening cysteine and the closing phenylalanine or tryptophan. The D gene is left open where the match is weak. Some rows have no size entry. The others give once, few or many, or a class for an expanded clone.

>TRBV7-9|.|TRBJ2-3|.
TGTGCCAGCGCGCTACGCACAGATACGCAGTATTTT
CASALRTDTQYF
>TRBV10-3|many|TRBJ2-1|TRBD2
TGTGCCATCAGTGCATCTAGCGGGAGATTGTCCTACAATGAGCAGTTCTTC
CAISASSGRLSYNEQFF
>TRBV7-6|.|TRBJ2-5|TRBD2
TGTGCCAGCAGCTCCACTAGCGGGAGGGCCTATGTCGAGACCCAGTACTTC
CASSSTSGRAYVETQYF
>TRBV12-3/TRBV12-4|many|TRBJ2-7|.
TGTGCCAGCAGTACATCCGGGACACAGAACAATTACGAGCAGTACTTC
CASSTSGTQNNYEQYF
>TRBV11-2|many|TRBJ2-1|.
TGTGCCAGCAGCTTAGGGACCAGGGGTGAGCAGTTCTTC
CASSLGTRGEQFF
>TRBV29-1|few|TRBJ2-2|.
TGCAGCGTTGAAGACGGACGTAACACCGGGGAGCTGTTTTTT
CSVEDGRNTGELFF
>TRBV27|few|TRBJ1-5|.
TGTGCCAGGGTACATCGGGGCCGCAATCAGCCCCAGCATTTT
CARVHRGRNQPQHF
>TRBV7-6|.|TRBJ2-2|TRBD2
TGTGCCAGCAGCTTAGTTTTGGGACTAGCGGCGCCCGGGGAGCTGTTTTTT
CASSLVLGLAAPGELFF
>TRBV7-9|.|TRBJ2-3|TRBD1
TGTGCCAGCAGCTTGGACAGGGGCGTATTCACAGATACGCAGTATTTT
CASSLDRGVFTDTQYF
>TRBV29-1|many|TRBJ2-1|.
TGCAGCGTTGAAGATGGGGGGACCGGAGGGAATGAGCAGTTCTTC
CSVEDGGTGGNEQFF
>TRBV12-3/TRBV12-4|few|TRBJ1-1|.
TGTGCCAGCAGTTTTGAGGGTCTGAACACTGAAGCTTTCTTT
CASSFEGLNTEAFF
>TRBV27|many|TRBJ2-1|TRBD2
TGTGCCAGCAGTTCCCAGGGACTAGCGAGCCCCATGTTTGGGAATGAGCAGTTCTTC
CASSSQGLASPMFGNEQFF
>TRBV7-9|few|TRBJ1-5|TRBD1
TGTGCCAGCAGCTTATCGGGACAGTTTAGCAATCAGCCCCAGCATTTT
CASSLSGQFSNQPQHF
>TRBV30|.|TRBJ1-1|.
TGTGCCTGGAGTGCGACAGGAAGGGCTGAAGCTTTCTTT
CAWSATGRAEAFF
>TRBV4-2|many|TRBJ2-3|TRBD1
TGTGCCAGCAGCCAAGTTGGGGACAGGTCGAATACGCAGTATTTT
CASSQVGDRSNTQYF
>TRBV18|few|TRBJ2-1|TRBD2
TGTGCCAGCTCACCTGGACTAGGGGATCTCGAGCAGTTCTTC
CASSPGLGDLEQFF
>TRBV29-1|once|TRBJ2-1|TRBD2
TGCAGCGTTGAAGCCTGGGGCAATAGCGGGGGGGAGGGAAATGAGCAGTTCTTC
CSVEAWGNSGGEGNEQFF
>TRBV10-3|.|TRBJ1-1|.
TGTGCCATCAGTGAGGAACCGGGCACTGAAGCTTTCTTT
CAISEEPGTEAFF
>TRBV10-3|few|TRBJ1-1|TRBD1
TGTGCCATCAGACCAGCCGGGACAGCGAACACTGAAGCTTTCTTT
CAIRPAGTANTEAFF
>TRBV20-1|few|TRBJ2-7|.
TGCAGTGCTATTGAATACGAGCAGTACTTC
CSAIEYEQYF
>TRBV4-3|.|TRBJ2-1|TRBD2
TGCGCCAGCAGCCAACTACGCTCTAGCGGGAGTGGCAATGAGCAGTTCTTC
CASSQLRSSGSGNEQFF
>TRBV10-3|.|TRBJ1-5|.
TGTGCCATCAGTGAGGCGGTAGGGCAATCTCAGCCCCAGCATTTT
CAISEAVGQSQPQHF
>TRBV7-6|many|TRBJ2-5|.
TGTGCCAGCAGCTTTGGGGCCCGAGAGACCCAGTACTTC
CASSFGARETQYF
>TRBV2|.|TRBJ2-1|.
TGTGCCAGCAGGGGGAGGGGGAATGAGCAGTTCTTC
CASRGRGNEQFF